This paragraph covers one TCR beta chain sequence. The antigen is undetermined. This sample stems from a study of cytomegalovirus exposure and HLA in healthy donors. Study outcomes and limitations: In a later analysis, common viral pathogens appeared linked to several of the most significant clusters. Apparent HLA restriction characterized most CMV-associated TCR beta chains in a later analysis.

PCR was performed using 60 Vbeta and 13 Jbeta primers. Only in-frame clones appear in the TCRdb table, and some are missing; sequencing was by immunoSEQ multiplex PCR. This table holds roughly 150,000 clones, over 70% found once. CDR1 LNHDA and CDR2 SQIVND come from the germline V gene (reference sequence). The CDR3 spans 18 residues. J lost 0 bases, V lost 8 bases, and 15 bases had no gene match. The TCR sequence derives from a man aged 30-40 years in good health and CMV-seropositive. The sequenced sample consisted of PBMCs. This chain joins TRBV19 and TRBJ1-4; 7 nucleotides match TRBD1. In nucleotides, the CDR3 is TGTGCCAGTTCTAGGACAGGACGCCAACTTGCAACTAATGAAAAACTGTTTTTT. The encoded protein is CASSRTGRQLATNEKLFF. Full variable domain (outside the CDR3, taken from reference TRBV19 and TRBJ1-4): DGGITQSPKYLFRKEGQNVTLSCEQNLNHDAMYWYRQDPGQGLRLIYYSQIVNDFQKGDIAEGYSVSREKKESFPLTVTSAQKNPTAFYLCASSRTGRQLATNEKLFFGSGTQLSVL.